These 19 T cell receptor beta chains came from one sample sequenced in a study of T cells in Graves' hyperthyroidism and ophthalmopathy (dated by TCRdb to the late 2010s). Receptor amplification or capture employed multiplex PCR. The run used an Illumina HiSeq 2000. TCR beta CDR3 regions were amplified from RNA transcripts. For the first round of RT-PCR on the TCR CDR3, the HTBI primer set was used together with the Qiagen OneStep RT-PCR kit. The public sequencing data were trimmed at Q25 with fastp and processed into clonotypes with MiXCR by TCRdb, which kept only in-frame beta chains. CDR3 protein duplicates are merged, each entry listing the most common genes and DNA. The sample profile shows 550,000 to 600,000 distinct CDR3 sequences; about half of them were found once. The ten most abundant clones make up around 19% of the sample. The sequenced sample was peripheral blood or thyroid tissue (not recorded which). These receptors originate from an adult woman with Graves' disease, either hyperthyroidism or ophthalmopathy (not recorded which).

The CDR3 protein is CAIRETRLNTEAFF. Here the CDR3 DNA reads TGTGCCATCAGGGAGACCAGGTTGAACACTGAAGCTTTCTTT. V usage is TRBV10-3 and J usage is TRBJ1-1; D is unresolved. This CDR3 spans 14 amino acids. With 6 bases removed from V and 0 bases from J, the gap between germline ends came to 11 bases. The V gene's germline CDR1 is ENHRY and CDR2 SYGVKD.

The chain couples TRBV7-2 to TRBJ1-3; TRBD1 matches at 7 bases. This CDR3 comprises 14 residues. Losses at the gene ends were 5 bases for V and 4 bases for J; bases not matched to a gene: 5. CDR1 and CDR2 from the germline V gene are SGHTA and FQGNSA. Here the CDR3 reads CASSPRTGGNTIYF. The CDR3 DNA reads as TGTGCCAGCAGCCCCCGGACAGGCGGAAACACCATATATTTT.

CDR3 region: CAGGSSGPLELFF. In nucleotides, the CDR3 is TGTGCCGGAGGTTCTAGCGGGCCCCTGGAGCTGTTTTTT. V usage is TRBV7-9 and J usage is TRBJ2-2; 8 bases match TRBD2. The germline V gene encodes CDR1 SEHNR and CDR2 FQNEAQ (reference sequence). The ends lost 11 bases at V and 10 bases at J; junction bases unmatched: 12. The CDR3 length is 13 residues.

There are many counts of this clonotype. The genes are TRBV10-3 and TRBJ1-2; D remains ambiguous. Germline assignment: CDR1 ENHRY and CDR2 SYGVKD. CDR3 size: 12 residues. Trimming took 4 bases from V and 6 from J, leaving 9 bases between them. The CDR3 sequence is CAISGPPDGYTF. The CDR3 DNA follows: TGTGCCATCAGTGGGCCCCCCGATGGCTACACCTTC.

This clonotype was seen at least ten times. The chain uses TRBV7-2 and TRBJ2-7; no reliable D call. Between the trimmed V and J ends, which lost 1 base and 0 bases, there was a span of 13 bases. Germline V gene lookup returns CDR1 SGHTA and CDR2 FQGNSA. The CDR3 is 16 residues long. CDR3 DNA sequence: TGTGCCAGCAGCTTAGGTACTATGGGAACCTCCTACGAGCAGTACTTC. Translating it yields CASSLGTMGTSYEQYF.

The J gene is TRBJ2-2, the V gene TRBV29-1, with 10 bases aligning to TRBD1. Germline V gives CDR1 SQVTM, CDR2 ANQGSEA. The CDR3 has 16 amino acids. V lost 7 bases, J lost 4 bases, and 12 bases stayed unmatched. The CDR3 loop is CSATRDRGRSTGELFF. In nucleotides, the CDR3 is TGCAGCGCAACCCGGGACAGGGGACGGAGCACCGGGGAGCTGTTTTTT.

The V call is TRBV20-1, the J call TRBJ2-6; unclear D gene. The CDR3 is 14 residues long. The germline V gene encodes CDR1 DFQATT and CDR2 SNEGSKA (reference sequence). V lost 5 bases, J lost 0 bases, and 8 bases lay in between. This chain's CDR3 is CSAYRPSGANVLTF. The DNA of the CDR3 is TGCAGTGCTTATCGCCCCTCTGGGGCCAACGTCCTGACTTTC.

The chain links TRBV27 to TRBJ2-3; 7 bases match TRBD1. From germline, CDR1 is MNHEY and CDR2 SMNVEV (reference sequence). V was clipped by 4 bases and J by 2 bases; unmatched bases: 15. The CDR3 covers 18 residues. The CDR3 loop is CASSSHLRGLVVTDTQYF. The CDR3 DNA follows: TGTGCCAGCAGTTCCCACCTCAGGGGGTTGGTGGTCACAGATACGCAGTATTTT.

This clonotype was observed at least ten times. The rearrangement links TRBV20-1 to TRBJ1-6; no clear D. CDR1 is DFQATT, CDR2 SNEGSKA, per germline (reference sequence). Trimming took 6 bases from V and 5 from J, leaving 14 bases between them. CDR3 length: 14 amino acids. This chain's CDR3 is CSARPVPNNSPLHF. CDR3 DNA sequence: TGCAGTGCCCGACCCGTGCCGAATAATTCACCCCTCCACTTT.

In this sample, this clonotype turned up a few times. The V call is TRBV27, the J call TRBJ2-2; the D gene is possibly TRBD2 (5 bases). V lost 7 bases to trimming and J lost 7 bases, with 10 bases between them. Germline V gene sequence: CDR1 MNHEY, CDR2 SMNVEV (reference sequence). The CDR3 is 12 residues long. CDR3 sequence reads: CASNKEGGELFF. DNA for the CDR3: TGTGCCAGCAATAAAGAGGGCGGGGAGCTGTTTTTT.

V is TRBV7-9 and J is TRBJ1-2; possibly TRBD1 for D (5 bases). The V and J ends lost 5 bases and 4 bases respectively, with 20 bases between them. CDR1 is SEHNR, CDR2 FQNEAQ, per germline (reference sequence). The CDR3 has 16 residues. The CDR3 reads CASSTPSGREGYGYTF. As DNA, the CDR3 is TGTGCCAGCAGCACCCCGTCGGGCAGGGAGGGCTATGGCTACACCTTC.

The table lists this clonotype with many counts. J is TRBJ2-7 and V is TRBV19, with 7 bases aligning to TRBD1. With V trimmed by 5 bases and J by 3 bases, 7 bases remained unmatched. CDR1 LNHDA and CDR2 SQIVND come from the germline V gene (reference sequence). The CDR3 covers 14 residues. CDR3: CASSAQGVYYEQYF. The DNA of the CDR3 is TGTGCCAGTAGTGCGCAGGGGGTGTACTACGAGCAGTACTTC. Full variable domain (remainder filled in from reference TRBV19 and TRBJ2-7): DGGITQSPKYLFRKEGQNVTLSCEQNLNHDAMYWYRQDPGQGLRLIYYSQIVNDFQKGDIAEGYSVSREKKESFPLTVTSAQKNPTAFYLCASSAQGVYYEQYFGPGTRLTVT.

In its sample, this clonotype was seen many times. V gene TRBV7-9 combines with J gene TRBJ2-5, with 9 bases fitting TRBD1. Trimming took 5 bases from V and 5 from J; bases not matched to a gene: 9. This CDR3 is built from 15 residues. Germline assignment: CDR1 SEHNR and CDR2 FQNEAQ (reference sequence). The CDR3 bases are TGTGCCAGCAGCCGGGGACAGGGAGTATGGGAGACCCAGTACTTC. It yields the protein CASSRGQGVWETQYF.

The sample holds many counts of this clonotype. The CDR3 loop reads CASSPWGDGNTIYF. The CDR3 DNA sequence: TGTGCCAGCAGCCCCTGGGGGGACGGAAACACCATATATTTT. The rearrangement joins TRBV7-9 to TRBJ1-3, with D possibly TRBD1 on 5 matching bases. V was shortened by 5 bases and J by 4 bases, with 12 bases between the two germline ends. Germline V CDR1 and CDR2: SEHNR, FQNEAQ (reference sequence). This CDR3 has 14 residues.

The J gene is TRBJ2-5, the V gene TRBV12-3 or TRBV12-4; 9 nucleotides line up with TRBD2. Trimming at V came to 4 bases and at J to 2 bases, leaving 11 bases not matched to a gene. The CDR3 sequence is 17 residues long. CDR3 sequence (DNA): TGTGCCAGCAGTTCCCCTCCCGTTAGCGGGGGACAAGAGACCCAGTACTTC. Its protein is CASSSPPVSGGQETQYF.

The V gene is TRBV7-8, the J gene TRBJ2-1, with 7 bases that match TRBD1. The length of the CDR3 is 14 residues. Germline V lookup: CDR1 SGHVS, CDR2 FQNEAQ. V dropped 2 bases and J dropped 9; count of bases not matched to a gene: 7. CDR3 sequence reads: CASSLRPRQGEQFF. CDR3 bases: TGTGCCAGCAGCTTACGACCCCGACAGGGTGAGCAGTTCTTC.

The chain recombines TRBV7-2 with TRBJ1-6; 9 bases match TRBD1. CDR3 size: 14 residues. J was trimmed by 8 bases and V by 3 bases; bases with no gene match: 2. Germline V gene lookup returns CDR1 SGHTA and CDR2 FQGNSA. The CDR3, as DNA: TGTGCCAGCAGCTTTACAGGGGGCGATTCACCCCTCCACTTT. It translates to CASSFTGGDSPLHF.

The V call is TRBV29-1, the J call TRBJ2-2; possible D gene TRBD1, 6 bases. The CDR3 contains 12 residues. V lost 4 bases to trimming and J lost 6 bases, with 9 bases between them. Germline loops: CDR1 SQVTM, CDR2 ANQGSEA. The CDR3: CSVAGVAGELFF. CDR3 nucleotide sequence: TGCAGCGTTGCAGGGGTCGCCGGGGAGCTGTTTTTT.

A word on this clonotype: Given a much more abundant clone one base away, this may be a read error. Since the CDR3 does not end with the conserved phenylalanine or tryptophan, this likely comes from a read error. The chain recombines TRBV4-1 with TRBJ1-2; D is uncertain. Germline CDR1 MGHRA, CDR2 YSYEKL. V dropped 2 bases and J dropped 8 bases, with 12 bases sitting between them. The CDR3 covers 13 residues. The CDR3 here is CASSQTDGSGYTL. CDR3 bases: TGCGCCAGCAGCCAAACCGACGGCAGCGGCTACACCCTC.